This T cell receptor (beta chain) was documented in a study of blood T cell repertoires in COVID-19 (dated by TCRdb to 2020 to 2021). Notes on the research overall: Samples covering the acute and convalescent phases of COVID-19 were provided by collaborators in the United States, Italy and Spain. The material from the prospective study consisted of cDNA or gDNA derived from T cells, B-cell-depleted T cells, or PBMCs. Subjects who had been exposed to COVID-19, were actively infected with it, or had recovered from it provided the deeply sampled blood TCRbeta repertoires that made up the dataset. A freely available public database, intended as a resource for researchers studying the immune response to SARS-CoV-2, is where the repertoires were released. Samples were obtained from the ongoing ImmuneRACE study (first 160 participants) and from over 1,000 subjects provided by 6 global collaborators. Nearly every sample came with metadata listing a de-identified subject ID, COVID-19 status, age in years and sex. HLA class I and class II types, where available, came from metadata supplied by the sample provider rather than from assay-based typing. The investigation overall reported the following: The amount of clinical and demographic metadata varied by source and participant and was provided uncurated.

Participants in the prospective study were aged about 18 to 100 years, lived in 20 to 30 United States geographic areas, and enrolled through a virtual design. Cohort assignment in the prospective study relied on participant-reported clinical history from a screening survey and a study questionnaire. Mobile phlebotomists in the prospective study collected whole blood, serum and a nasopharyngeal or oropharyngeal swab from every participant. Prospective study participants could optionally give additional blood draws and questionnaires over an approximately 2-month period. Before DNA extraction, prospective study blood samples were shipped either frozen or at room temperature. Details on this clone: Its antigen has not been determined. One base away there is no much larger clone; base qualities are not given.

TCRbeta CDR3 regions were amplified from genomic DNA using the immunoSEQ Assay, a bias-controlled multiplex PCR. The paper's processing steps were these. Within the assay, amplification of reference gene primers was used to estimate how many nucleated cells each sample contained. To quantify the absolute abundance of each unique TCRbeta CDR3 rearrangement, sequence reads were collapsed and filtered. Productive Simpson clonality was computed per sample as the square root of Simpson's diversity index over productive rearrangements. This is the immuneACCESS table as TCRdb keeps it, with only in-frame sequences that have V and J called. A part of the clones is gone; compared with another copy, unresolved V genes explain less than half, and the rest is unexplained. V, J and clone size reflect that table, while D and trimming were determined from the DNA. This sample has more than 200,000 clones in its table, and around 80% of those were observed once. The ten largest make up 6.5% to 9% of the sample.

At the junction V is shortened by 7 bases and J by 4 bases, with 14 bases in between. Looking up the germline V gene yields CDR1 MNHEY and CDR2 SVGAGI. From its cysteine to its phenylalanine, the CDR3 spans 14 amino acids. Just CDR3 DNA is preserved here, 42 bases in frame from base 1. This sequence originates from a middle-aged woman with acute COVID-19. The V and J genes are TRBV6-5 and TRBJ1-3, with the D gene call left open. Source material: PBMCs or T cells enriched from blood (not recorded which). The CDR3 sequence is CASKLGVSGNTIYF. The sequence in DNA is TGTGCCAGCAAGCTCGGTGTGTCAGGAAACACCATATATTTT.